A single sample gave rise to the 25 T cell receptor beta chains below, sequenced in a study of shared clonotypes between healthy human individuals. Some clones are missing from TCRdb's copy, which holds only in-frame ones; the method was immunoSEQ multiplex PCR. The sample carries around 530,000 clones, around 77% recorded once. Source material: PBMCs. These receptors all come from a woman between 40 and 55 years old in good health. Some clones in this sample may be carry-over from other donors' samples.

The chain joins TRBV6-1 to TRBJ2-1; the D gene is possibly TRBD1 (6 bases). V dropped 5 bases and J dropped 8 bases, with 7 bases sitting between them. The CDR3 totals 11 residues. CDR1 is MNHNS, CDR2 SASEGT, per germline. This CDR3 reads CASSTGYEQFF. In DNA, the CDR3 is TGTGCCAGCAGTACAGGGTATGAGCAGTTCTTC.

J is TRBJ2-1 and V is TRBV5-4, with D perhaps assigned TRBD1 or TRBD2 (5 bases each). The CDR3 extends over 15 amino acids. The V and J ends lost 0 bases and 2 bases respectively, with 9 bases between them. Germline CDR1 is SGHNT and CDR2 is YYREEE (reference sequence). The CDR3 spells CASSLGDPAYNEQFF. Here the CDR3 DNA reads TGTGCCAGCAGCTTGGGGGACCCCGCCTACAATGAGCAGTTCTTC.

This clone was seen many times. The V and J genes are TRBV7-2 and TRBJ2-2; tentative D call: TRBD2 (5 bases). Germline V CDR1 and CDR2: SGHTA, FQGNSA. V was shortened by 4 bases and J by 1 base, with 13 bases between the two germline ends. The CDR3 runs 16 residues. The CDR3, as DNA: TGTGCCAGCAGCTCCCGTGCTAGCAGGAACACCGGGGAGCTGTTTTTT. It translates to CASSSRASRNTGELFF.

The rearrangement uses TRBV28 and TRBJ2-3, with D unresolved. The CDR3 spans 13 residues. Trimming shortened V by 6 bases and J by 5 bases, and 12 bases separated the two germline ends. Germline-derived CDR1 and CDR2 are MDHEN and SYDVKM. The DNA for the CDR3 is TGTGCCAGCAGGACCAATGCGCGAGATACGCAGTATTTT. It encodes CASRTNARDTQYF.

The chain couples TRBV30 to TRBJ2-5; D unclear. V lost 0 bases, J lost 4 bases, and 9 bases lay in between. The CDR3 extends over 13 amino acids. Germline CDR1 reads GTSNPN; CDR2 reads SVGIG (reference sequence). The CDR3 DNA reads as TGTGCCTGGAGTGTAGGGTACCGAGAGACCCAGTACTTC. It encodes CAWSVGYRETQYF.

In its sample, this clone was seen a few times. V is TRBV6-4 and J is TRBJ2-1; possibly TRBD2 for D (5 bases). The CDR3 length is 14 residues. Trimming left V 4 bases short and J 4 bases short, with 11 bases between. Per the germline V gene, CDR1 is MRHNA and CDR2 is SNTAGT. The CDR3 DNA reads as TGTGCCAGCAGTGGAGGTAGCGAGTACAATGAGCAGTTCTTC. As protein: CASSGGSEYNEQFF.

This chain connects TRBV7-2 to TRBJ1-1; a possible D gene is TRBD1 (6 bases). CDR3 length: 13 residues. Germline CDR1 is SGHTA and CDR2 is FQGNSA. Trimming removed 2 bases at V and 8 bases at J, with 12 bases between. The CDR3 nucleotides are TGTGCCAGCAGCTTAAGCGGCGGACAGGAAGCTTTCTTT. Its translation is CASSLSGGQEAFF.

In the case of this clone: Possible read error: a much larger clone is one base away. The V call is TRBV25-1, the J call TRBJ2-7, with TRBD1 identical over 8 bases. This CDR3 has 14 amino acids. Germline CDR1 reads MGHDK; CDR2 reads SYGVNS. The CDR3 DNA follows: TGTGCCAGCGGCGGACAGGGTCGATCCTACGGGCAGTACTTC. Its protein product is CASGGQGRSYGQYF.

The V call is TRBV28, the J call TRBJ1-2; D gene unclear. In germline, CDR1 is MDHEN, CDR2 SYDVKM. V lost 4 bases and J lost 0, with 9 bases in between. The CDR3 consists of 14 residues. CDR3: CASSSDGANYGYTF. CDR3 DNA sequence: TGTGCCAGCAGTTCGGACGGCGCTAACTATGGCTACACCTTC.

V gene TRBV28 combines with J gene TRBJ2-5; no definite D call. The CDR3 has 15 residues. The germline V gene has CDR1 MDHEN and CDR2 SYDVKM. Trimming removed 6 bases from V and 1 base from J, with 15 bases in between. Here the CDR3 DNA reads TGTGCCAGCAGCCACCCGCAGGCGCCCCAAGAGACCCAGTACTTC. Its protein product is CASSHPQAPQETQYF.

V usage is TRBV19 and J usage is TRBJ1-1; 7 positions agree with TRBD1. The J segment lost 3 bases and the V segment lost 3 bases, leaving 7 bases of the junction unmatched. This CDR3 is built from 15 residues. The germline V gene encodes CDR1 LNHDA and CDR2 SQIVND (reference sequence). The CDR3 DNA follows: TGTGCCAGTAGTATCTCGCGCAGGGGGGACACTGAAGCTTTCTTT. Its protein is CASSISRRGDTEAFF.

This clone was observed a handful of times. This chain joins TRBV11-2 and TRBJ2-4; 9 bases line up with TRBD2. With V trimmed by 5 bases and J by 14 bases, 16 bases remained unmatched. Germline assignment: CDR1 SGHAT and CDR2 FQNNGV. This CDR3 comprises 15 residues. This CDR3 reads CASSPIGGRDLPEYF. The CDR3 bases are TGTGCCAGCAGCCCGATTGGCGGGAGGGACCTGCCAGAGTACTTC.

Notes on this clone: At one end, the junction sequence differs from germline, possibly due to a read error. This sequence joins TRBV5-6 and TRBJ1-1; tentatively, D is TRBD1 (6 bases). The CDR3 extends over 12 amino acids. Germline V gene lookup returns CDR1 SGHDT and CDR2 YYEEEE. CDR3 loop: CASSLAGGPALF. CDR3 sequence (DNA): TGTGCCAGCAGCTTGGCCGGGGGCCCCGCTCTATTT.

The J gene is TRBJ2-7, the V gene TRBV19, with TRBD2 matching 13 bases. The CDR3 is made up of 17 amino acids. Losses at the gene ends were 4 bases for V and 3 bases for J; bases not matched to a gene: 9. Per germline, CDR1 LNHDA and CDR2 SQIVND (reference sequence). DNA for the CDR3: TGTGCCAGTAGTAAGGGACTAGCGGGAAGGTCTAGCTACGAGCAGTACTTC. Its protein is CASSKGLAGRSSYEQYF.

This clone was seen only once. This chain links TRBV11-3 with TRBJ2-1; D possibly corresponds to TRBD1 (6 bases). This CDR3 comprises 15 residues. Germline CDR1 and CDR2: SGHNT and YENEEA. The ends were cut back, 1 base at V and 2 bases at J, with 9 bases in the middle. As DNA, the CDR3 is TGTGCCAGCAGCTTAGGACAGGATACCTACAATGAGCAGTTCTTC. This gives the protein CASSLGQDTYNEQFF.

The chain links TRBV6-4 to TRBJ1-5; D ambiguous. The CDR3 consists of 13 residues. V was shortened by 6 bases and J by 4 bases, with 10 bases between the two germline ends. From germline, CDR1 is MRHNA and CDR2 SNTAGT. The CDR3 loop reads CASSPAENQPQHF. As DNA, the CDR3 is TGTGCCAGCAGCCCTGCAGAAAATCAGCCCCAGCATTTT.

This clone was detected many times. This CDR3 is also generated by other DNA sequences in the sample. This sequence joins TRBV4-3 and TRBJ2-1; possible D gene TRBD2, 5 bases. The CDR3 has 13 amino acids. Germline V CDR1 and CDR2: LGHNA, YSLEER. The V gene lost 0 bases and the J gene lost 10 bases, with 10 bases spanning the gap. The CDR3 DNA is TGCGCCAGCAGCCAAGACTGGGGAGTGGAGCAGTTCTTC. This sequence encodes CASSQDWGVEQFF.

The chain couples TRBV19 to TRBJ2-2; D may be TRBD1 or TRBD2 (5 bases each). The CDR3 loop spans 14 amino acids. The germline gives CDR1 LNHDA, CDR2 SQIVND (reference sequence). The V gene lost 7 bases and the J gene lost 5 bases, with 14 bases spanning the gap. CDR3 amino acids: CASTLLGETGELFF. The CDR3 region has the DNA TGTGCCAGTACCCTGTTGGGGGAGACCGGGGAGCTGTTTTTT. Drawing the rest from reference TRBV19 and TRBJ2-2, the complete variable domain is DGGITQSPKYLFRKEGQNVTLSCEQNLNHDAMYWYRQDPGQGLRLIYYSQIVNDFQKGDIAEGYSVSREKKESFPLTVTSAQKNPTAFYLCASTLLGETGELFFGEGSRLTVL.

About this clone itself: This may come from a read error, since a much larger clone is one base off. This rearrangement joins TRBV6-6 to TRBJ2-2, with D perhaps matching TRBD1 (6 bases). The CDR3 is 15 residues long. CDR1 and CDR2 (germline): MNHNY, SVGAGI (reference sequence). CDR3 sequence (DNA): TGTGCCAGCAGGCCACAGGGTTCGGGTACCGGGGAGCTGTCTTTT. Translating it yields CASRPQGSGTGELSF.

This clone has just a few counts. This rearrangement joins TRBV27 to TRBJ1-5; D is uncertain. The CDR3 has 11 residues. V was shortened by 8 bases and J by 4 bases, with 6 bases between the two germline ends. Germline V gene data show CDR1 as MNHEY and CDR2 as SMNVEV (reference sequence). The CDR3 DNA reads TGTGCCAGCGGCATGAATCAGCCCCAGCATTTT. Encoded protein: CASGMNQPQHF.

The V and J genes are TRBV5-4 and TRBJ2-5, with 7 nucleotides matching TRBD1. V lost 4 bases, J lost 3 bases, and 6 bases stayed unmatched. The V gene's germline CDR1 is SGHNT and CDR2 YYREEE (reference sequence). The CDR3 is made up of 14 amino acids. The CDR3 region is CASSSRDSKETQYF. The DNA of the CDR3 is TGTGCCAGCAGCAGCCGGGACAGTAAAGAGACCCAGTACTTC.

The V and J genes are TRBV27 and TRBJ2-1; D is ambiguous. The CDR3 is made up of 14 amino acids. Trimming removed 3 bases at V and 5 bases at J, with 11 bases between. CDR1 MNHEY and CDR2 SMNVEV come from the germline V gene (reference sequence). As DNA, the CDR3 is TGTGCCAGCAGTTTTTTCTCCGGAGACAATGAGCAGTTCTTC. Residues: CASSFFSGDNEQFF.

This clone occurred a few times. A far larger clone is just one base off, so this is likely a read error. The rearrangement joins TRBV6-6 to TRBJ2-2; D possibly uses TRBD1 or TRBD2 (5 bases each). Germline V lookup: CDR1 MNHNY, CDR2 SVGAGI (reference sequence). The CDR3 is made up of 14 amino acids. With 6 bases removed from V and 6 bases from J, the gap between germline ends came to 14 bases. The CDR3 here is CASRSGTDAGELFF. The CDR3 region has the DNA TGTGCCAGCAGGTCAGGGACGGACGCCGGGGAGCTGTTTTTT.

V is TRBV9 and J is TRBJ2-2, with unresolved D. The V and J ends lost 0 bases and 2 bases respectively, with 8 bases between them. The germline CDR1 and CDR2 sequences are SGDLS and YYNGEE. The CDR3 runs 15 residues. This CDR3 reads CASSVVSVNTGELFF. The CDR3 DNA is TGTGCCAGCAGCGTAGTGTCAGTTAACACCGGGGAGCTGTTTTTT.

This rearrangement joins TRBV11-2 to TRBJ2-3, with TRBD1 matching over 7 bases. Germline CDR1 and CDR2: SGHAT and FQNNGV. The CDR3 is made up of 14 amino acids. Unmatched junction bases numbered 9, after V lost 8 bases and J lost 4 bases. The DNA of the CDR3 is TGTGCCAGCCGACAGGGTATTGCGGCAGATACGCAGTATTTT. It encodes CASRQGIAADTQYF. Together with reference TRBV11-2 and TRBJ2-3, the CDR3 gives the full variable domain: EAGVAQSPRYKIIEKRQSVAFWCNPISGHATLYWYQQILGQGPKLLIQFQNNGVVDDSQLPKDRFSAERLKGVDSTLKIQPAKLEDSAVYLCASRQGIAADTQYFGPGTRLTVL.